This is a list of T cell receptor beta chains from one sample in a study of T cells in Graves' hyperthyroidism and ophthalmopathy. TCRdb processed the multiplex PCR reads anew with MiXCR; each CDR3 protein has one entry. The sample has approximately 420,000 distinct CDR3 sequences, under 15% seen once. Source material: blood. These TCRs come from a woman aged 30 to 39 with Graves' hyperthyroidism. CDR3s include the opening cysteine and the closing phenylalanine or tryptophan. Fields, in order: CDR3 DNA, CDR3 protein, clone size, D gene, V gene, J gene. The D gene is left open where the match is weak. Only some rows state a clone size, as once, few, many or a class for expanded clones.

TGTGCCAGCTCCACCGAGGGCAGGAAGAGCCAGCCCCAGCATTTT	CASSTEGRKSQPQHF	many	-	TRBV12-3/TRBV12-4	TRBJ1-5
TGTGCCAGCAGCTTAGGAACTAGCGGGTCACAGGGTACGCAGTATTTT	CASSLGTSGSQGTQYF	many	TRBD2	TRBV7-2	TRBJ2-3
TGTGCCAGCAGTTTCGGACAGTTTCTCTACGAGCAGTACTTC	CASSFGQFLYEQYF	-	-	TRBV28	TRBJ2-7
TGTGCCTGGAGGACCTCAGGGGTTGAAAAACTGTTTTTT	CAWRTSGVEKLFF	many	-	TRBV30	TRBJ1-4
TGTGCCACCAGCAGAGCAGAGGCCGAGACCCAGTACTTC	CATSRAEAETQYF	-	-	TRBV15	TRBJ2-5
TGTGCCAGCAGAGGCGGGGTTAACACCGGGGAGCTGTTTTTT	CASRGGVNTGELFF	-	-	TRBV28	TRBJ2-2
TGTGCCAGCAGCTTGGAAGCGCAGATACCTACGGAGCAGTACTTC	CASSLEAQIPTEQYF	-	-	TRBV5-8	TRBJ2-7
TGTGCCAGCAGCTCCCGGGACAGAGTCAAATCTAGCAATCAGCCCCAGCATTTT	CASSSRDRVKSSNQPQHF	-	TRBD1	TRBV28	TRBJ1-5
TGTGCCAGCAGCCAAGGTAACGGGAGAGCCTACGAGCAGTACTTC	CASSQGNGRAYEQYF	few	-	TRBV3-1	TRBJ2-7
TGCAGCGTTGTGCGGGGACAGGCGGAAACCTACGAGCAGTACTTC	CSVVRGQAETYEQYF	few	TRBD1	TRBV29-1	TRBJ2-7
TGTGCCAGCTCACCACCCAACGGCGGACAGGGCGAAGAAAAACTGTTTTTT	CASSPPNGGQGEEKLFF	many	TRBD1	TRBV18	TRBJ1-4
TGCAGTGCCCTCGTAACTAGCGGGAATAGGTACGAGCAGTACTTC	CSALVTSGNRYEQYF	many	TRBD2	TRBV20-1	TRBJ2-7
TGTGCCAGCAGTTTGAGCCTCGGCGGGATCCCCCTAGGAGGCGACCCCCGAGGGCACAATGAGCAGTTCTTC	CASSLSLGGIPLGGDPRGHNEQFF	many	-	TRBV6-1	TRBJ2-1
TGTGCCAGTAGTATGGCCGCGAGTAGCGTTATCTCCTACGAGCAGTACTTC	CASSMAASSVISYEQYF	-	-	TRBV19	TRBJ2-7
TGTGCCAGCAGCGTAGGACTAGCCCAAGAGACCCAGTACTTC	CASSVGLAQETQYF	many	TRBD2	TRBV9	TRBJ2-5
TGTGCCACCAGTGACCCTGGGACAGGGGGCTACGAGCAGTACTTC	CATSDPGTGGYEQYF	many	TRBD1	TRBV24-1	TRBJ2-7
TGTGCCAGCACCCTTACAACAAATTTGAACACTGAAGCTTTCTTT	CASTLTTNLNTEAFF	-	-	TRBV12-3/TRBV12-4	TRBJ1-1
TGTGCCAGCAGCCAAGATCACGTTAATGCAGGGCTTAACACCGGGGAGCTGTTTTTT	CASSQDHVNAGLNTGELFF	few	-	TRBV3-1	TRBJ2-2
TGCAGTGCTAGGCCGCGGGAAGCAAGGTCCTACAATGAGCAGTTCTTC	CSARPREARSYNEQFF	many	-	TRBV20-1	TRBJ2-1
TGCGCCAGCAGCCACCGACAAACGGTCGGCAATGAGCAGTTCTTC	CASSHRQTVGNEQFF	many	-	TRBV4-1	TRBJ2-1
TGTGCCATCAGGGGACTAGCGGCCTCCTACGAGCAGTACTTC	CAIRGLAASYEQYF	-	TRBD2	TRBV10-3	TRBJ2-7
TGTGCCAGCAGCCATTCCGTTAATGAAAAACTGTTTTTT	CASSHSVNEKLFF	many	-	TRBV3-1	TRBJ1-4
TGTGCCAGCACAGGACTAGCGGGAGTCGGGGGAATCGATGAGCAGTTCTTC	CASTGLAGVGGIDEQFF	many	TRBD2	TRBV2	TRBJ2-1
TGCAGCGTTGAAGATCAGGGTGCCATATATTTT	CSVEDQGAIYF	once	-	TRBV29-1	TRBJ1-3
TGTGCCATCAGTGAGCCGCCTGAACAGGGACCCGAAGAGGAAAAACTGTTTTTT	CAISEPPEQGPEEEKLFF	-	-	TRBV10-3	TRBJ1-4
TGTGCCAGCAGCCGAATGGCGGCAGGGGGAATCTACGAGCAGTACTTC	CASSRMAAGGIYEQYF	few	TRBD1	TRBV3-1	TRBJ2-7
TGTGCCAGCAGCTTAGCGCCAAGCGACAATGAGCAGTTCTTC	CASSLAPSDNEQFF	-	-	TRBV7-2	TRBJ2-1
TGTGCCAGCGTGAGCCCCCCCTACGAGCAGTACTTC	CASVSPPYEQYF	few	-	TRBV5-5	TRBJ2-7
TGTGCCAGCAGCCAAGACCCGGGACTAGTACCCTACGAGCAGTACTTC	CASSQDPGLVPYEQYF	many	TRBD2	TRBV3-1	TRBJ2-7
TGTGCCAGCAGTTTGACTTCGCTCCACGAGCAGTACTTC	CASSLTSLHEQYF	few	-	TRBV27	TRBJ2-7
TGTGCCAGCAGCCAGGGGGGATCTCAAGAGACCCAGTACTTC	CASSQGGSQETQYF	many	-	TRBV3-1	TRBJ2-5
TGTGCCAGCAGCCGGGGGACGAACACCGGGGAGCTGTTTTTT	CASSRGTNTGELFF	many	-	TRBV3-1	TRBJ2-2
TGTGCCATCGGGCGGACAGACGAGCAGTACTTC	CAIGRTDEQYF	-	-	TRBV10-3	TRBJ2-7
TGTGCCACCAGTGATCCGGGACAAAACTATGGCTACACCTTC	CATSDPGQNYGYTF	few	-	TRBV24-1	TRBJ1-2
TGCAGTGCTAGAGGTTCACAGGGGCGCTCCTACGAGCAGTACTTC	CSARGSQGRSYEQYF	many	TRBD1	TRBV20-1	TRBJ2-7
TGCAGCGGCTTGAGGAGCGGGTCAGATACGCAGTATTTT	CSGLRSGSDTQYF	many	-	TRBV29-1	TRBJ2-3
TGTGCCAGCAAGGACGGGCCCCGGAGAGGAACTAATGAAAAACTGTTTTTT	CASKDGPRRGTNEKLFF	-	-	TRBV27	TRBJ1-4
TGCGCCAGCAGCTTGACGGATTCTAACTATGGCTACACCTTC	CASSLTDSNYGYTF	many	-	TRBV5-1	TRBJ1-2
TGTGCCAGCAGTTTTCTCAGAAGCAATCAGCCCCAGCATTTT	CASSFLRSNQPQHF	many	-	TRBV12-3/TRBV12-4	TRBJ1-5
TGTGCCAGCAGCACGGACAGGGGGGGACGTGGGGCTAGCGGGAGGAGTACGCAGTATTTT	CASSTDRGGRGASGRSTQYF	-	-	TRBV6-1	TRBJ2-3